The 10 T cell receptor beta chains reported below all come from one sample, sequenced in a study of blood T cell repertoires in COVID-19. Clones were sequenced by immunoSEQ multiplex PCR, and TCRdb holds only the in-frame ones, with some missing. This repertoire shows around 280,000 clones, around nine tenths found once; its top ten account for 10% to 12%. The material sequenced was peripheral blood. These receptor sequences come from a woman aged 25 to 39 with COVID-19, enrolled during active disease.

This clone was recorded once. The chain combines TRBV19 with TRBJ1-1, with a tentative D call TRBD1 (5 bases). The germline V and J ends were trimmed by 5 bases and 4 bases, with 11 bases remaining between them. The CDR3 length is 13 residues. Germline CDR1 LNHDA, CDR2 SQIVND (reference sequence). In nucleotides, the CDR3 is TGTGCCAGTAGTCCAGGGCGTGGCACTGAAGCTTTCTTT. Amino acids: CASSPGRGTEAFF.

The chain has TRBV5-4 and TRBJ1-1; 8 bases align to TRBD1. After removal of 2 bases from V and 4 bases from J, the junction contained 7 bases not matched to a gene. Germline V gene lookup returns CDR1 SGHNT and CDR2 YYREEE (reference sequence). The CDR3 has 15 residues. The CDR3 DNA reads as TGTGCCAGCAGCTTATTGACAGGGGCCGGCACTGAAGCTTTCTTT. Its translation is CASSLLTGAGTEAFF.

The CDR3 loop is CASTLGLADEQYF. The CDR3 bases are TGTGCCAGCACCCTCGGACTAGCGGACGAGCAGTACTTC. The gene calls are TRBV7-9 and TRBJ2-7; 10 nucleotides line up with TRBD2. The CDR3 loop spans 13 amino acids. The germline V gene has CDR1 SEHNR and CDR2 FQNEAQ (reference sequence). Trimming cost V 7 bases and J 5 bases; bases outside gene matches: 5.

This clone is a singleton in its sample. The V gene is TRBV5-6, the J gene TRBJ2-7, with a possible D match to TRBD1 (6 bases). With 4 bases removed from V and 2 bases from J, the gap between germline ends came to 13 bases. Per the germline V gene, CDR1 is SGHDT and CDR2 is YYEEEE. This CDR3 has 14 amino acids. CDR3 sequence: CASSTRGIPYEQYF. The CDR3 DNA is TGTGCCAGCAGCACTAGGGGGATCCCCTACGAGCAGTACTTC.

This sequence joins TRBV4-3 and TRBJ2-7; D is unresolved. In germline, CDR1 is LGHNA, CDR2 YSLEER. The CDR3 has 13 residues. V was cut by 0 bases and J by 7 bases, with 10 bases left in between. The CDR3 is CASSQEPYAEQYF. CDR3 in DNA: TGCGCCAGCAGCCAAGAACCCTATGCGGAGCAGTACTTC.

The chain links TRBV4-1 to TRBJ2-5, with D tentatively TRBD1 (5 bases). The germline V gene encodes CDR1 MGHRA and CDR2 YSYEKL. CDR3 length: 14 residues. Deletions cut 4 bases from V and 1 base from J, with 10 bases between. CDR3 bases: TGCGCCAGCAGCCCTAGGACATCCCAAGAGACCCAGTACTTC. Its protein product is CASSPRTSQETQYF.

Details on this clone: Other DNA sequences in this sample translate to the same CDR3. This chain joins TRBV6-2 or TRBV6-3 and TRBJ2-7; no clear D. The CDR3 is 13 amino acids. Deletions cut 0 bases from V and 4 bases from J, with 7 bases between. Germline V gene data show CDR1 as MNHEY and CDR2 as SVGEGT. As DNA, the CDR3 is TGTGCCAGCAGTTACTCACTGCGATACGAGCAGTACTTC. This codes for CASSYSLRYEQYF.

This chain uses TRBV4-2 with TRBJ2-5, with 15 positions matching TRBD2. Germline CDR1 LGHNA, CDR2 YNFKEQ. The CDR3 is 15 residues long. V was clipped by 4 bases and J by 3 bases; unmatched bases: 0. CDR3 in amino acids: CASSRTSGREETQYF. CDR3 DNA: TGTGCCAGCAGCCGGACTAGCGGGAGGGAAGAGACCCAGTACTTC.

A single count supports this clone. The V and J genes are TRBV6-5 and TRBJ1-3; D is perhaps TRBD1 (5 bases). Trimming removed 7 bases at V and 0 bases at J, with 10 bases between. Germline loops: CDR1 MNHEY, CDR2 SVGAGI. CDR3 size: 14 residues. The CDR3 loop reads CASTRGTSGNTIYF. DNA of the CDR3: TGTGCCAGCACCCGGGGGACCTCTGGAAACACCATATATTTT.

This chain joins TRBV6-5 and TRBJ2-7, with D unresolved. The CDR3 covers 14 residues. Germline-derived CDR1 and CDR2 are MNHEY and SVGAGI. The germline V and J ends were trimmed by 4 bases and 1 base, with 11 bases remaining between them. The CDR3: CASSWSKTSYEQYF. The CDR3 DNA follows: TGTGCCAGCAGTTGGAGCAAGACGTCCTACGAGCAGTACTTC.